These 21 T cell receptor beta chains originate from one sample sequenced in a study of T cells in localized non-small cell lung cancer. Sequencing was performed with immunoSEQ multiplex PCR; in TCRdb, only in-frame clones are kept and a portion is missing. The sample has roughly 66,000 clones, about nine tenths seen once. Here the sequenced sample was peripheral blood, taken before any cancer treatment. These receptors came from a woman aged 35 to 70 with stage I lung adenocarcinoma.

V usage is TRBV25-1 and J usage is TRBJ2-7, with D tentatively TRBD1 or TRBD2 (5 bases each). The CDR3 contains 14 residues. Germline V lookup: CDR1 MGHDK, CDR2 SYGVNS. V lost 7 bases to trimming and J lost 5 bases, with 18 bases between them. CDR3 sequence: CASIGAGLGHEQYF. The CDR3 bases are TGTGCCAGCATAGGGGCGGGCCTGGGCCACGAGCAGTACTTC.

The DNA of the CDR3 is TGTGCCAGCTCACCAGGGATCGACACCGGGGAGCTGTTTTTT. This sequence encodes CASSPGIDTGELFF. The chain uses TRBV18 and TRBJ2-2; D not certain. Germline V CDR1 and CDR2: KGHSH, LQKENI. The ends were cut back, 2 bases at V and 3 bases at J, with 7 bases in the middle. The length of the CDR3 is 14 residues. The full variable domain, completed using reference TRBV18 and TRBJ2-2, is NAGVMQNPRHLVRRRGQEARLRCSPMKGHSHVYWYRQLPEEGLKFMVYLQKENIIDESGMPKERFSAEFPKEGPSILRIQQVVRGDSAAYFCASSPGIDTGELFFGEGSRLTVL.

The chain links TRBV27 to TRBJ2-7; D is undetermined. Germline loops: CDR1 MNHEY, CDR2 SMNVEV (reference sequence). Trimming removed 2 bases from V and 1 base from J, with 9 bases in between. The CDR3 runs to 14 residues. Here the CDR3 reads CASSLRPSSYEQYF. As DNA, the CDR3 is TGTGCCAGCAGTTTACGACCGTCTTCCTACGAGCAGTACTTC.

The chain combines TRBV5-6 with TRBJ2-7; 7 positions agree with TRBD2. The CDR3 runs 15 residues. Unmatched junction bases numbered 11, after V lost 3 bases and J lost 5 bases. CDR1 and CDR2 (germline): SGHDT, YYEEEE. CDR3 nucleotide sequence: TGTGCCAGCAGCTCACTGACTAGCCGAGGCGACGAGCAGTACTTC. This encodes CASSSLTSRGDEQYF. Full variable domain (remainder filled in from reference TRBV5-6 and TRBJ2-7): DAGVTQSPTHLIKTRGQQVTLRCSPKSGHDTVSWYQQALGQGPQFIFQYYEEEERQRGNFPDRFSGHQFPNYSSELNVNALLLGDSALYLCASSSLTSRGDEQYFGPGTRLTVT.

The rearrangement uses TRBV11-2 and TRBJ2-1; 7 nucleotides agree with TRBD1. The V gene's germline CDR1 is SGHAT and CDR2 FQNNGV. V lost 2 bases, J lost 2 bases, and 6 bases stayed unmatched. This CDR3 comprises 16 residues. The chain's CDR3 is CASSLRADRAYNEQFF. In nucleotides, the CDR3 is TGTGCCAGCAGCTTACGGGCAGACAGGGCCTACAATGAGCAGTTCTTC.

The J gene is TRBJ1-3, the V gene TRBV9, with D unclear. CDR1 and CDR2 from the germline V gene are SGDLS and YYNGEE. The CDR3 runs to 18 residues. Trimming removed 1 base from V and 0 bases from J, with 17 bases in between. CDR3 protein: CASSVRVADISSGNTIYF. CDR3 nucleotide sequence: TGTGCCAGCAGCGTAAGGGTTGCTGATATTTCCTCTGGAAACACCATATATTTT.

The CDR3 reads CASSLDRPPMGGELFF. The CDR3 nucleotides read TGTGCCAGCAGCTTGGATAGGCCCCCCATGGGCGGGGAGCTGTTTTTT. The chain has TRBV5-4 and TRBJ2-2, with D unresolved. This CDR3 is 16 amino acids long. V shed 0 bases and J shed 7 bases, with 16 bases lying between them. Germline V gene lookup returns CDR1 SGHNT and CDR2 YYREEE (reference sequence). The entire variable domain, with the rest obtained from reference TRBV5-4 and TRBJ2-2, is as follows: ETGVTQSPTHLIKTRGQQVTLRCSSQSGHNTVSWYQQALGQGPQFIFQYYREEENGRGNFPPRFSGLQFPNYSSELNVNALELDDSALYLCASSLDRPPMGGELFFGEGSRLTVL.

The chain joins TRBV18 to TRBJ1-1, with TRBD1 matching 7 bases. Trimming removed 4 bases from V and 0 bases from J; junction bases left unmatched: 8. CDR1 is KGHSH, CDR2 LQKENI, per germline. The CDR3 consists of 16 residues. The CDR3 DNA reads TGTGCCAGCTCACGAGCGACAGGGAGCATGAACACTGAAGCTTTCTTT. Translating gives CASSRATGSMNTEAFF.

The chain joins TRBV7-2 to TRBJ1-2; D possibly corresponds to TRBD1 (6 bases). V shed 5 bases and J shed 4 bases, with 14 bases lying between them. Per the germline V gene, CDR1 is SGHTA and CDR2 is FQGNSA. The CDR3 loop spans 14 amino acids. Here the CDR3 DNA reads TGTGCCAGCAGCCCGGAGACAGGACTCTATGGCTACACCTTC. It codes for CASSPETGLYGYTF.

This clone was found once. The CDR3 spells CASSLGWGGGTDTQYF. For the CDR3, the DNA is TGTGCCAGCAGCTTAGGGTGGGGAGGGGGCACAGATACGCAGTATTTT. This chain joins TRBV7-9 and TRBJ2-3; 7 bases are shared with TRBD2. The CDR3 covers 16 residues. The junction had 5 bases not matched to a gene; V was cut back by 1 base and J by 1 base. Germline V gene data show CDR1 as SEHNR and CDR2 as FQNEAQ (reference sequence).

V and J are TRBV19 and TRBJ1-2; maybe TRBD1 (5 bases). The V gene lost 5 bases and the J gene lost 0 bases, with 13 bases spanning the gap. The CDR3 is 15 amino acids. Germline V lookup: CDR1 LNHDA, CDR2 SQIVND (reference sequence). CDR3 residues: CASSEGQASNYGYTF. CDR3 DNA: TGTGCCAGTAGTGAAGGACAAGCCTCTAACTATGGCTACACCTTC.

The rearrangement links TRBV5-1 to TRBJ1-3; D possibly corresponds to TRBD1 (5 bases). The germline V gene has CDR1 SGHRS and CDR2 YFSETQ. This CDR3 region has 16 residues. V lost 1 base and J 0 bases, leaving 11 bases between the germline ends. CDR3 protein: CASSLSPTDSGNTIYF. CDR3 sequence (DNA): TGCGCCAGCAGCTTGAGCCCGACAGACTCTGGAAACACCATATATTTT.

This CDR3 reads CASSFGWTGSTTNEKLFF. In nucleotides, the CDR3 is TGTGCCAGCAGCTTCGGATGGACAGGGAGTACAACTAATGAAAAACTGTTTTTT. This chain links TRBV7-9 with TRBJ1-4, with 8 bases that match TRBD1. Germline loops: CDR1 SEHNR, CDR2 FQNEAQ (reference sequence). The CDR3 length is 18 residues. V dropped 3 bases and J dropped 0; count of bases not matched to a gene: 9. Full variable domain (outside the CDR3, taken from reference TRBV7-9 and TRBJ1-4): DTGVSQNPRHKITKRGQNVTFRCDPISEHNRLYWYRQTLGQGPEFLTYFQNEAQLEKSRLLSDRFSAERPKGSFSTLEIQRTEQGDSAMYLCASSFGWTGSTTNEKLFFGSGTQLSVL.

The rearrangement uses TRBV19 and TRBJ1-4, with D uncertain. In germline, CDR1 is LNHDA, CDR2 SQIVND (reference sequence). The ends were cut back, 5 bases at V and 4 bases at J, with 17 bases in the middle. The CDR3 totals 16 residues. CDR3 DNA sequence: TGTGCCAGTAGTCACAGCCTAGGTGGAGTTAATGAAAAACTGTTTTTT. This gives the protein CASSHSLGGVNEKLFF. Using reference TRBV19 and TRBJ1-4 for the parts outside the CDR3, the full variable domain is DGGITQSPKYLFRKEGQNVTLSCEQNLNHDAMYWYRQDPGQGLRLIYYSQIVNDFQKGDIAEGYSVSREKKESFPLTVTSAQKNPTAFYLCASSHSLGGVNEKLFFGSGTQLSVL.

The V gene is TRBV4-3, the J gene TRBJ2-7; 10 positions agree with TRBD2. This CDR3 has 15 amino acids. V gave up 4 bases and J gave up 5 bases; unmatched junction bases: 8. CDR1 and CDR2 (germline): LGHNA, YSLEER. The CDR3 region is CASSRGAGLADEQYF. In DNA form, the CDR3 reads TGCGCCAGCAGCCGCGGTGCCGGACTAGCGGACGAGCAGTACTTC.

This clone was observed once. V usage is TRBV2 and J usage is TRBJ2-7; D might be TRBD2 (6 bases). In germline, CDR1 is SNHLY, CDR2 FYNNEI. The CDR3 covers 13 residues. V was clipped by 4 bases and J by 6 bases, with 13 bases between them. The DNA of the CDR3 is TGTGCCAGCAGTGGAGGGAGGACCGGCGAGCAGTACTTC. Amino acid sequence: CASSGGRTGEQYF.

The chain recombines TRBV11-2 with TRBJ2-3; 7 bases are a match to TRBD2. Unmatched junction bases numbered 10, after V lost 5 bases and J lost 5 bases. The CDR3 is 15 amino acids. Germline CDR1 reads SGHAT; CDR2 reads FQNNGV. The DNA of the CDR3 is TGTGCCAGCAGCCGATGGGGGGGGTCCCAAGATACGCAGTATTTT. It encodes CASSRWGGSQDTQYF.

V gene TRBV7-6 combines with J gene TRBJ2-2, with TRBD2 matching 15 bases. Trimming cost V 1 base and J 3 bases; bases outside gene matches: 6. CDR1 and CDR2 from the germline V gene are SGHVS and FNYEAQ. The CDR3 contains 19 residues. The CDR3: CASSLGPGLAGGDTGELFF. In DNA, the CDR3 is TGTGCCAGCAGCTTAGGACCAGGACTAGCGGGAGGGGACACCGGGGAGCTGTTTTTT.

This chain uses TRBV9 with TRBJ1-3; no clear D gene. V was pared by 3 bases and J by 4 bases, with 20 bases between. Germline values: CDR1 SGDLS, CDR2 YYNGEE. The CDR3 is made up of 17 amino acids. CDR3 in amino acids: CASSDETGGSLGNTIYF. CDR3 DNA: TGTGCCAGCAGCGACGAAACCGGCGGCAGTCTGGGAAACACCATATATTTT.

The rearrangement uses TRBV10-3 and TRBJ1-2; 11 bases are a match to TRBD1. Germline V gene data show CDR1 as ENHRY and CDR2 as SYGVKD. The CDR3 is made up of 12 amino acids. The J segment lost 8 bases and the V segment lost 4 bases, leaving 0 bases of the junction unmatched. In DNA, the CDR3 is TGTGCCATCAGTGGGACAGGGGGCGGCTACACCTTC. Its translation is CAISGTGGGYTF.

This rearrangement joins TRBV29-1 to TRBJ1-2; a possible D gene is TRBD1 (6 bases). The CDR3 spans 13 residues. V lost 7 bases, J lost 1 base, and 13 bases lay in between. Germline values: CDR1 SQVTM, CDR2 ANQGSEA. CDR3 sequence (DNA): TGCAGCGCCTATGAGGGGGTTAACTATGGCTACACCTTC. The encoded protein is CSAYEGVNYGYTF.